The rows below give T cell receptor beta chains drawn from one sample of a study. TCRdb redid the calling of the 5' RACE reads with MiXCR, one entry per CDR3 protein. Here the sample spans 35,000 to 50,000 distinct CDR3 sequences, around 20% being singletons. The sequenced sample was Tregs sorted from blood. The receptors originated from a female donor with breast cancer. Both conserved end residues are part of each CDR3.

>TRBV4-1|TRBJ2-7
CASSHGGSYEQYF
>TRBV20-1|TRBJ1-2
CSAQSGYPDYGYTF
>TRBV4-2|TRBJ2-5
CASSQVGTAETQYF
>TRBV24-1|TRBJ2-7
CATSDSYSYEQYF
>TRBV3-1|TRBJ2-1
CASSQASGSDEQFF
>TRBV2|TRBJ1-1
CASHLTSNTEAFF
>TRBV28|TRBJ2-2
CASSWTGEPGELFF
>TRBV4-2|TRBJ2-7
CASSPGTGTYEQYF
>TRBV9|TRBJ2-7
CASSVGGEYEQYF
>TRBV12-3/TRBV12-4|TRBJ2-3
CASSLSGTFTDTQYF
>TRBV5-4|TRBJ2-7
CASSLASTGREQYF
>TRBV12-3/TRBV12-4|TRBJ2-5
CASSPEQETQYF
>TRBV5-1|TRBJ2-2
CASSLSHGELFF
>TRBV6-1|TRBJ2-7
CASSEATGWSQEQYF
>TRBV28|TRBJ2-7
CASSSLTAASYEQYF
>TRBV2|TRBJ2-1
CASETSPQFSYNEQFF
>TRBV19|TRBJ2-2
CARLDGSGTGELFF
>TRBV25-1|NA
CASSPDRNLSYNEQYF